Below, 13 T cell receptor beta chains from the same sample are listed, as sequenced in a study of CXCR3-negative and CXCR3-positive naive CD8 T cells. Study-wide points: Hydrophobicity of TRB CDR3s was greater in CXCR3-positive naive cells than in CXCR3-negative naive cells.

Their cognate antigens are unknown. cDNA libraries for TRB were generated by 5' RACE incorporating UMI labels. TCRdb re-analyzed the 5' RACE reads; it lists each CDR3 protein once, without DNA. This sample contains about 89,000 distinct CDR3 sequences. What was sequenced was naive CXCR3+ CD8+ T cells from blood. Subset indicated: CD45RO-CCR7+CD27+CD95- naive CD8+ T cells expressing CXCR3 (TNR3+). The source of these receptors is a human donor in good health. Some clones in this sample may be carry-over from other donors' samples.

This chain joins TRBV7-6 and TRBJ2-7; with no DNA, the TCRdb D assignment of TRBD2 cannot be verified. This CDR3 has 14 residues. CDR1 and CDR2 (germline): SGHVS, FNYEAQ. CDR3 loop: CASSSGGGPYEQYF. Full variable domain (missing parts from reference TRBV7-6 and TRBJ2-7): GAGVSQSPRYKVTKRGQDVALRCDPISGHVSLYWYRQALGQGPEFLTYFNYEAQQDKSGLPNDRFSAERPEGSISTLTIQRTEQRDSAMYRCASSSGGGPYEQYFGPGTRLTVT.

The V gene is TRBV29-1, the J gene TRBJ2-7. This CDR3 is 13 amino acids long. Looked up from germline, CDR1 is SQVTM and CDR2 is ANQGSEA. Here the CDR3 reads CSATDRSSYEQYF.

J is TRBJ2-7 and V is TRBV6-5; TCRdb outputs TRBD1, but without DNA this stays unchecked. This CDR3 is 12 amino acids long. The germline CDR1 and CDR2 sequences are MNHEY and SVGAGI. CDR3: CASSPGTHEQYF.

This chain connects TRBV12-3 or TRBV12-4 to TRBJ2-5; TCRdb selects TRBD1, and the lack of DNA leaves this call unchecked. The CDR3 length is 13 residues. CDR3 loop: CASVSGIQETQYF.

The J gene is TRBJ2-7, the V gene TRBV6-1; no DNA is available, so the TRBD1 call from TCRdb remains unchecked. From germline, CDR1 is MNHNS and CDR2 SASEGT. This CDR3 spans 13 amino acids. CDR3: CATETDDPLEQYF.

This chain connects TRBV20-1 to TRBJ2-7; TCRdb selects TRBD1, and the lack of DNA leaves this call unchecked. The germline V gene has CDR1 DFQATT and CDR2 SNEGSKA (reference sequence). CDR3 size: 14 residues. CDR3 residues: CSARVPTSFHEQYF.

CDR3 sequence: CASSYDGGEAFF. This chain uses TRBV6-5 with TRBJ1-1. This CDR3 region has 12 residues. Germline lookup yields CDR1 MNHEY and CDR2 SVGAGI.

The gene calls are TRBV7-9 and TRBJ2-5. The CDR3 contains 15 residues. Germline V gives CDR1 SEHNR, CDR2 FQNEAQ (reference sequence). CDR3 loop: CASSQPDRDQETQYF. The full variable domain, completed using reference TRBV7-9 and TRBJ2-5, is DTGVSQNPRHKITKRGQNVTFRCDPISEHNRLYWYRQTLGQGPEFLTYFQNEAQLEKSRLLSDRFSAERPKGSFSTLEIQRTEQGDSAMYLCASSQPDRDQETQYFGPGTRLLVL.

V gene TRBV9 combines with J gene TRBJ2-1; TCRdb's D call, TRBD2, is unchecked because there is no DNA. This CDR3 is 13 amino acids long. Looked up from germline, CDR1 is SGDLS and CDR2 is YYNGEE. CDR3: CASRGLVDNEQFF.

V is TRBV28 and J is TRBJ2-1; TCRdb proposes TRBD2, but this gene call is untestable without DNA. CDR3 size: 19 residues. Per germline, CDR1 MDHEN and CDR2 SYDVKM. The CDR3 spells CASSIPQWRDASSYNEQFF.

The chain joins TRBV24-1 to TRBJ2-1; TCRdb lists TRBD2, though no DNA is available to test this call. Germline CDR1 and CDR2: KGHDR and SFDVKD. The CDR3 totals 17 residues. The CDR3 reads CATSEGGLAGSYNEQFF.

The rearrangement joins TRBV14 to TRBJ2-7; absent DNA, TCRdb's TRBD1 call cannot be checked. The germline gives CDR1 SGHDN, CDR2 FVKESK. This CDR3 has 15 amino acids. The CDR3 is CASSQLTGNPHEQYF.

The V and J genes are TRBV7-2 and TRBJ1-1; with no DNA, the TCRdb D assignment of TRBD1 cannot be verified. The length of the CDR3 is 15 residues. Germline V gene lookup returns CDR1 SGHTA and CDR2 FQGNSA. CDR3 residues: CASSASIGGNTEAFF.